This paragraph reports one TCR beta chain. What it binds is unknown. V gave up 3 bases and J gave up 4 bases; unmatched junction bases: 13. The CDR3 covers 17 residues. Per the germline V gene, CDR1 is LNHDA and CDR2 is SQIVND (reference sequence). This entry comes from a study of vaccination effects on CD4 cells after COVID-19. Turning to the study itself: At 16 days and at one week before vaccination, samples were given by two convalescent patients. Every well housed more than 1.5 million PBMC, which grew in culture alongside about 11 IU/ml IL-2 and around 9.8 ug/ml peptides. Study observations and caveats: Infection-derived and vaccine-derived clones contracted markedly late after vaccination.

The authors isolated CD4+ T cells after about 10 days of culture. The protocol was immunoSEQ multiplex PCR, while the TCRdb copy is restricted to in-frame clones and leaves out a portion. The repertoire holds under 50,000 clones, 70% to 75% seen once, with 8.6% in the top ten. The specimen comprised CD4+ T cells from PBMCs cultured without peptide, sampled before COVID-19 vaccination. The chain couples TRBV19 to TRBJ1-1; TRBD1 agrees at 8 bases. The sequence derives from a human donor who had a prior SARS-CoV-2 infection. As DNA, the CDR3 is TGTGCCAGTAGTATCCCCGCCAGGGGGCAGGGAGGCACTGAAGCTTTCTTT. Protein product: CASSIPARGQGGTEAFF.